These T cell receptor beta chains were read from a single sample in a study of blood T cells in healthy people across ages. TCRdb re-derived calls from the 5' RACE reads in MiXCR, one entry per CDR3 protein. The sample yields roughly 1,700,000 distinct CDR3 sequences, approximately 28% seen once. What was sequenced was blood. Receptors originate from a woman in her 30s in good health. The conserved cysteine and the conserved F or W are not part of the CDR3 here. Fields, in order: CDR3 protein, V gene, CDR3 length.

CDR3 protein: ASSQDRGISYEQY; V gene: TRBV4-3; CDR3 length: 13
CDR3 protein: ASSPVPLAGRVGEQY; V gene: TRBV28; CDR3 length: 15
CDR3 protein: ASSWERTGGEQY; V gene: TRBV7-8; CDR3 length: 12
CDR3 protein: ASSGSHGNEQY; V gene: TRBV10-2; CDR3 length: 11
CDR3 protein: ASSLDPAGFVGEQY; V gene: TRBV11-2; CDR3 length: 14
CDR3 protein: ARPYEQY; V gene: TRBV21-1; CDR3 length: 7
CDR3 protein: ASSWGERWRYYGYT; V gene: TRBV12-3/TRBV12-4; CDR3 length: 14
CDR3 protein: ASTLAESSYNEQF; V gene: TRBV7-9; CDR3 length: 13
CDR3 protein: SVVAGGIDEQY; V gene: TRBV29-1; CDR3 length: 11
CDR3 protein: ASSRAARGQPQH; V gene: TRBV19; CDR3 length: 12
CDR3 protein: ASSFISGGRYEQY; V gene: TRBV7-9; CDR3 length: 13
CDR3 protein: ASSAGGAGYGYT; V gene: TRBV6-1; CDR3 length: 12
CDR3 protein: ASSDEGRAAKNIQY; V gene: TRBV3-1; CDR3 length: 14
CDR3 protein: ASSLGGTLSTDTQY; V gene: TRBV7-2; CDR3 length: 14
CDR3 protein: ASSLVGTSEGRQY; V gene: TRBV5-1; CDR3 length: 13
CDR3 protein: ASSYSRPAGGNEQF; V gene: TRBV6-5; CDR3 length: 14
CDR3 protein: ASSEWVNYGYT; V gene: TRBV6-1; CDR3 length: 11
CDR3 protein: ASSLVVTDSYNEQF; V gene: TRBV13; CDR3 length: 14
CDR3 protein: ASSLDDIAGETQY; V gene: TRBV5-1; CDR3 length: 13
CDR3 protein: ASGAGTGYEKLF; V gene: TRBV2; CDR3 length: 12
CDR3 protein: ASSLNVDNPYEQY; V gene: TRBV27; CDR3 length: 13
CDR3 protein: ASSHQGYEQF; V gene: TRBV7-2; CDR3 length: 10
CDR3 protein: SGASGMHNEQF; V gene: TRBV20-1; CDR3 length: 11
CDR3 protein: ASSLDLGGYATEAF; V gene: TRBV7-9; CDR3 length: 14
CDR3 protein: ASSVGVSYNEQF; V gene: TRBV9; CDR3 length: 12
CDR3 protein: ASRTGSTDTQY; V gene: TRBV11-2; CDR3 length: 11
CDR3 protein: AWIELGSNYGYT; V gene: TRBV30; CDR3 length: 12
CDR3 protein: ASSPLGTTYNEQF; V gene: TRBV5-1; CDR3 length: 13
CDR3 protein: ASSSGLPYEQY; V gene: TRBV28; CDR3 length: 11
CDR3 protein: ASGAGTASYEQY; V gene: TRBV5-1; CDR3 length: 12
CDR3 protein: SAPRDSSRDEQY; V gene: TRBV20-1; CDR3 length: 12
CDR3 protein: SAYESDRDTDTQY; V gene: TRBV20-1; CDR3 length: 13
CDR3 protein: ASSPGSTNTGELF; V gene: TRBV4-2; CDR3 length: 13
CDR3 protein: SASPGGGYGYT; V gene: TRBV20-1; CDR3 length: 11
CDR3 protein: ASGSPGPAMNTEAF; V gene: TRBV12-5; CDR3 length: 14
CDR3 protein: SARADRGVEKLF; V gene: TRBV20-1; CDR3 length: 12
CDR3 protein: ASSLTGQGDTGELF; V gene: TRBV5-6; CDR3 length: 14
CDR3 protein: SVVGGRDYGYT; V gene: TRBV29-1; CDR3 length: 11
CDR3 protein: ASSLTAFTDTQY; V gene: TRBV7-9; CDR3 length: 12
CDR3 protein: ATSDDRGLRDTQY; V gene: TRBV24-1; CDR3 length: 13